The rows below give T cell receptor beta chains drawn from one sample of a study of T cells in narcolepsy. The assay was immunoSEQ multiplex PCR, and TCRdb's table has in-frame clones only and misses some. The sample shows 30,000 to 40,000 clones, roughly nine tenths of them seen only once. Sample: CD45RA- memory CD4+ T cells from PBMCs. Source of these receptors: a human donor with narcolepsy. Each CDR3 is given with its conserved first and last residue. D genes are given only for firm matches. Only some rows state a clone size, as once, few, many or a class for expanded clones.

j_gene	v_gene	abundance	d_gene	CDR3aa	CDR3nt
TRBJ1-2	TRBV4-1	NA	NA	CASSQGNRRRTNYGYTF	TGCGCCAGCAGCCAAGGGAACAGAAGAAGAACTAACTATGGCTACACCTTC
TRBJ2-7	TRBV9	NA	TRBD1	CASSVTGGEYEQYF	TGTGCCAGCAGCGTGACAGGGGGGGAATACGAGCAGTACTTC
TRBJ2-5	TRBV28	NA	TRBD2	CASSLTSGAYQETQYF	TGTGCCAGCAGTTTGACTAGCGGGGCATACCAAGAGACCCAGTACTTC
TRBJ2-3	TRBV9	few	NA	CASSARGTPDTQYF	TGTGCCAGCAGCGCGCGGGGCACCCCAGATACGCAGTATTTT
TRBJ2-1	TRBV7-3	NA	TRBD2	CASSPNSGNTYNEQFF	TGTGCCAGCAGCCCGAATAGCGGGAACACCTACAATGAGCAGTTCTTC
TRBJ2-5	TRBV5-6	NA	NA	CASSYRTVPTQYF	TGTGCCAGCAGCTATAGGACTGTTCCGACCCAGTACTTC
TRBJ1-2	TRBV5-1	NA	NA	CASSLEAGEYYGYTF	TGCGCCAGCAGCTTGGAGGCAGGGGAATACTATGGCTACACCTTC
TRBJ1-1	TRBV5-1	NA	NA	CASSLAGGDTEAFF	TGCGCCAGCAGCTTGGCTGGGGGTGACACTGAAGCTTTCTTT
TRBJ1-2	TRBV4-3	NA	NA	CASSQDRFAGQYYGYTF	TGCGCCAGCAGCCAAGATAGGTTTGCAGGACAGTACTATGGCTACACCTTC
TRBJ2-3	TRBV5-6	NA	NA	CASSFTAGLRSEDTQYF	TGTGCCAGCAGCTTTACTGCGGGGCTCCGGTCGGAAGATACGCAGTATTTT
TRBJ2-5	TRBV11-3	NA	NA	CASRLMEGSQETQYF	TGTGCCAGCAGACTAATGGAGGGCTCCCAAGAGACCCAGTACTTC
TRBJ1-1	TRBV6-6	NA	NA	CASSYLGDSEAFF	TGTGCCAGCAGTTACCTCGGCGATAGCGAAGCTTTCTTT
TRBJ1-2	TRBV2	NA	TRBD1	CASAGTGVYGYTF	TGTGCCAGCGCCGGGACAGGGGTTTATGGCTACACCTTC